Sequencing of this TCR beta chain was carried out in a study of cytomegalovirus exposure and HLA in healthy donors. This clone was recorded only once. The V gene end was trimmed by 10 bases and the J gene end by 7 bases; junction bases not matched to a gene: 7. CDR1 and CDR2 (germline): LNHDA, SQIVND (reference sequence). CDR3 length: 13 amino acids. The PCR contained 60 Vbeta and 13 Jbeta primers. Clones were read by immunoSEQ multiplex PCR, and TCRdb kept only the in-frame ones, dropping some. The data show some 130,000 clones, 80% to 90% seen once. Sequencing used PBMCs. V usage is TRBV19 and J usage is TRBJ1-4; 9 bases are shared with TRBD1. This clonotype was obtained from a man aged 45 to 65 in good health and CMV-seronegative. The CDR3 sequence: CATNRGRGEKLFF. The DNA of the CDR3 is TGTGCCACCAACAGGGGGCGCGGTGAAAAACTGTTTTTT.